These 9 T cell receptor beta chains were all obtained from the same sample, sequenced in a study of Graves' ophthalmopathy and Graves' hyperthyroidism. Amplification from RNA transcripts yielded the TCR beta CDR3 regions. HTBI primers were used in a first-round RT-PCR, which preceded a second-round multiplex PCR. Each CDR3 protein is one row after TCRdb ran MiXCR on the multiplex PCR reads. Of about 1.2 million distinct CDR3 sequences in the sample, roughly two fifths were seen once. The sequencing sample was made of peripheral blood or thyroid tissue (not recorded which). The source is an adult man with Graves' hyperthyroidism.

This clonotype occurred once. The chain is built from TRBV10-3 and TRBJ1-2, with 9 bases identical to TRBD1. With 10 bases clipped from V and 6 bases from J, the junction kept 12 bases outside the gene matches. The CDR3 length is 14 residues. The germline V gene encodes CDR1 ENHRY and CDR2 SYGVKD. As DNA, the CDR3 is TGTGCCACCAGCCCGGGACAGGGCAACGATGGCTACACCTTC. Translation gives CATSPGQGNDGYTF.

This clonotype was seen many times. The V call is TRBV7-9, the J call TRBJ2-7; D unclear. Germline-derived CDR1 and CDR2 are SEHNR and FQNEAQ (reference sequence). This CDR3 is built from 15 residues. V lost 7 bases, J lost 3 bases, and 19 bases lay in between. CDR3 protein: CASNPPGWWVYEQYF. The CDR3 nucleotides are TGTGCCAGCAACCCGCCTGGGTGGTGGGTCTACGAGCAGTACTTC.

The J gene is TRBJ1-1, the V gene TRBV2; D may be TRBD1 (5 bases). Deletions cut 6 bases from V and 0 bases from J, with 11 bases between. The germline CDR1 and CDR2 sequences are SNHLY and FYNNEI. The CDR3 runs 14 residues. The CDR3 region has the DNA TGTGCCAGCAGAGAGAGACAGTTGAACACTGAAGCTTTCTTT. Translated, it gives CASRERQLNTEAFF. Complete variable domain (other parts from reference TRBV2 and TRBJ1-1): EPEVTQTPSHQVTQMGQEVILRCVPISNHLYFYWYRQILGQKVEFLVSFYNNEISEKSEIFDDQFSVERPDGSNFTLKIRSTKLEDSAMYFCASRERQLNTEAFFGQGTRLTVV.

This clonotype came up a few times. At one boundary the junction diverges from the germline segment, which might be a read error. This sequence joins TRBV29-1 and TRBJ1-1; 7 nucleotides match TRBD1. The CDR3 sequence is 13 residues long. CDR1 and CDR2 from the germline V gene are SQVTM and ANQGSEA. The CDR3 spells CSGHSGGNAEAFF. The CDR3 nucleotides read TGCAGCGGTCATTCAGGGGGGAACGCTGAAGCTTTCTTT.

The sample holds one count of this clonotype. A much larger clone lies a single base off, so this may be a read error. The CDR3 DNA sequence: TGTGCCATCTCTGCTAGCGGGATAGGGTACGAGCAGTACTTC. It encodes CAISASGIGYEQYF. The rearrangement links TRBV9 to TRBJ2-7; 9 positions match TRBD2. CDR3 length equals 14 residues. The V segment lost 9 bases and the J segment 4 bases; nucleotides outside the gene matches: 11. Germline assignment: CDR1 SGDLS and CDR2 YYNGEE. The variable domain in full, with the rest retrieved from reference TRBV9 and TRBJ2-7, is DSGVTQTPKHLITATGQRVTLRCSPRSGDLSVYWYQQSLDQGLQFLIQYYNGEERAKGNILERFSAQQFPDLHSELNLSSLELGDSALYFCAISASGIGYEQYFGPGTRLTVT.

As regards this clonotype: A read error may explain this, as a much larger clone is one base away. This chain joins TRBV19 and TRBJ2-7; tentatively, D is TRBD1 (6 bases). This CDR3 is 13 amino acids long. Germline loops: CDR1 LNHDA, CDR2 SQIVND (reference sequence). Trimming took off 9 bases at V and 0 bases at J, with 12 bases between the two ends. CDR3 protein: CASDTGNSYEQYF. The CDR3 region has the DNA TGTGCCAGCGATACAGGGAACTCCTACGAGCAGTACTTC.

This clonotype was seen only a few times. The chain links TRBV5-5 to TRBJ2-7; 10 nucleotides match TRBD1. J gave up 3 bases and V 2 bases, and 5 bases lay outside the gene matches. CDR3 length equals 15 residues. The germline V gene has CDR1 SGHKS and CDR2 YYEKEE (reference sequence). The CDR3 is CASSLGGTGVYEQYF. The DNA for the CDR3 is TGTGCCAGCAGCTTAGGCGGGACAGGGGTCTACGAGCAGTACTTC.

V usage is TRBV10-2 and J usage is TRBJ1-2; no definite D call. From germline, CDR1 is WSHSY and CDR2 SAAADI. V was pared by 8 bases and J by 4 bases, with 14 bases between. CDR3 size: 13 residues. The CDR3, as DNA: TGCGCCAGCGGTCCTAGCGGGATCTATGGCTACACCTTC. Amino acids: CASGPSGIYGYTF.

Only a few counts were recorded for this clonotype. The CDR3 DNA is TGCAGCGTTGCTAGGGCCGGGGAGCTGTTTTTT. It specifies CSVARAGELFF. This chain connects TRBV29-1 to TRBJ2-2; unclear D gene. Germline V gene lookup returns CDR1 SQVTM and CDR2 ANQGSEA. This CDR3 region has 11 residues. V shed 4 bases and J shed 6 bases, with 6 bases lying between them.